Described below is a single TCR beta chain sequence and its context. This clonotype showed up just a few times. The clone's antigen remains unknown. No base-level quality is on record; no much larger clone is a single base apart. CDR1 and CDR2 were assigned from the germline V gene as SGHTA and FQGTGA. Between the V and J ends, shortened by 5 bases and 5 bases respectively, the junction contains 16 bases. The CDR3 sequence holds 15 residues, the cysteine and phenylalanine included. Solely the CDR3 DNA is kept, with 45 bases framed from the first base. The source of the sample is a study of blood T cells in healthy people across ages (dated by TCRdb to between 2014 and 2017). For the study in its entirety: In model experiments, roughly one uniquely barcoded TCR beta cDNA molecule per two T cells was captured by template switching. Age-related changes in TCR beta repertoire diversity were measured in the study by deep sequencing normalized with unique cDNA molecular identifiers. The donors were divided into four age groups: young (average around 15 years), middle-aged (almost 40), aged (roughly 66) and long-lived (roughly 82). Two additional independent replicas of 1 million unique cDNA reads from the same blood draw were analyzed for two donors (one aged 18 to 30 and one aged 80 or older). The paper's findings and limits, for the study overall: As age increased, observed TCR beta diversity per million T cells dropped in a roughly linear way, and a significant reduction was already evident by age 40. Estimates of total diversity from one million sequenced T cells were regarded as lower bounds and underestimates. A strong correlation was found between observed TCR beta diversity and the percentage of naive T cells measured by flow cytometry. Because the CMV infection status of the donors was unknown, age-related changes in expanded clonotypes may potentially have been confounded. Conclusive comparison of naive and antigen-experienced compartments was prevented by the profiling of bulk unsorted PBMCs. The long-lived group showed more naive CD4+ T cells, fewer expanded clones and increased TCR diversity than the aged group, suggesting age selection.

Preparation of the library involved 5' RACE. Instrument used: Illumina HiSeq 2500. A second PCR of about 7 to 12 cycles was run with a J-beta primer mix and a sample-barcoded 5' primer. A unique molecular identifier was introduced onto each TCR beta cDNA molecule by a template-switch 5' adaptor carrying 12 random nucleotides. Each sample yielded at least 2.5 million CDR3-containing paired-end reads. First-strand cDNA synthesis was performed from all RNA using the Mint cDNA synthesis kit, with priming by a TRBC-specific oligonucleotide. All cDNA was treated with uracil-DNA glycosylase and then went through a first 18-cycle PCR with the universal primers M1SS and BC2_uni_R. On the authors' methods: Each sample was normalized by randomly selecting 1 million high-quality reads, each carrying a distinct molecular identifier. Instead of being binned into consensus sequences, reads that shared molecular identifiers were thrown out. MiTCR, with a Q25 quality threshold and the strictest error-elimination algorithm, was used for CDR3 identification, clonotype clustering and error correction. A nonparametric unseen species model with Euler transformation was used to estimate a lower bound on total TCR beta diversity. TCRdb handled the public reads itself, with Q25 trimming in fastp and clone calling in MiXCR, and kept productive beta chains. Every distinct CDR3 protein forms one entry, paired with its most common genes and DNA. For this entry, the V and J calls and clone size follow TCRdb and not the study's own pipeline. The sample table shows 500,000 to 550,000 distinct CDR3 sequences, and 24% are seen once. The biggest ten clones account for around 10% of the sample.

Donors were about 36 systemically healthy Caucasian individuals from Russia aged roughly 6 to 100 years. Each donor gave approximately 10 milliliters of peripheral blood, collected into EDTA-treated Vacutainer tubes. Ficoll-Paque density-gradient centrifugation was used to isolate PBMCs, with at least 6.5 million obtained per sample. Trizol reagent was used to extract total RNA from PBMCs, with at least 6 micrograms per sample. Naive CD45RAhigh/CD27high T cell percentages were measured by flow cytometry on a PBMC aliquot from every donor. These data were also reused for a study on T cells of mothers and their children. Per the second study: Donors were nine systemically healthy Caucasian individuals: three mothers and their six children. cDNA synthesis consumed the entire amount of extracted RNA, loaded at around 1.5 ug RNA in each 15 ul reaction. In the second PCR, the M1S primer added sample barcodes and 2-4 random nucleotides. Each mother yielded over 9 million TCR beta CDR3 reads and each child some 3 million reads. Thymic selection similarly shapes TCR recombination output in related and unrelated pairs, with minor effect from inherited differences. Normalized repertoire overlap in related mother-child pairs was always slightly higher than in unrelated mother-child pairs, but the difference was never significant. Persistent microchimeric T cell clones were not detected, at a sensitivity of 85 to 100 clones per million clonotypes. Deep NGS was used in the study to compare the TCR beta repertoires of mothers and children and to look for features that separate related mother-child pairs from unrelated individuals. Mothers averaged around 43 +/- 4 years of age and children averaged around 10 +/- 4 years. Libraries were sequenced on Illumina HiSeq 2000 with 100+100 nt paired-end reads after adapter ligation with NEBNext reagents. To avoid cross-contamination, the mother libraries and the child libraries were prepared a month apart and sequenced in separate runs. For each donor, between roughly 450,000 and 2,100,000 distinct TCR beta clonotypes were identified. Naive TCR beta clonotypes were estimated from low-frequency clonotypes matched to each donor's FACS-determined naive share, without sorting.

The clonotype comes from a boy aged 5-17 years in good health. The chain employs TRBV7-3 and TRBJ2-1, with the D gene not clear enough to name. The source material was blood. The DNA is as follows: TGTGCCAGCAGCCCGGGTTGGGGAACCCACAATGAGCAGTTCTTC. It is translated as CASSPGWGTHNEQFF.